This record covers a single T cell receptor beta chain. V lost 3 bases to trimming and J lost 1 base, with 14 bases between them. From germline, CDR1 is SNHLY and CDR2 FYNNEI. The CDR3 runs to 16 residues. Original handling: Researchers report that nucleated cell counts were estimated from reference gene primer amplification. TCRdb keeps only in-frame clones here, not all; method: immunoSEQ multiplex PCR. V and J calls and clone size are as listed in that table; D and trimming were resolved from the DNA. The sample records about 110,000 clones, about 80% being singletons. This entry is derived from a study of blood T cell repertoires in COVID-19.

The sample comprised peripheral blood. The TCR originated in a woman in her 70s with acute or convalescent COVID-19. The chain recombines TRBV2 with TRBJ2-3; D perhaps matches TRBD1 (5 bases). The CDR3 reads CASSDVDTVGTDTQYF. CDR3 nucleotide sequence: TGTGCCAGCAGTGATGTGGACACCGTCGGCACAGATACGCAGTATTTT.